The entry that follows covers one T cell receptor beta chain sequence. Its specificity is not known. The CDR3 runs 18 residues. Per the germline V gene, CDR1 is MNHEY and CDR2 is SMNVEV (reference sequence). J was trimmed by 0 bases and V by 3 bases; bases with no gene match: 10. The method was immunoSEQ multiplex PCR; TCRdb's version includes in-frame clones alone and lacks a portion of them. This table holds 950,000 to 1,300,000 clones, around 75% found once. This record comes from a study of shared clonotypes between healthy human individuals. Study conclusions and caveats: With few donors, the genetic and exposure-history diversity represented was limited.

This TCR came from a man between 18 and 35 years old in good health. The specimen sequenced was memory CD4+ T cells sorted from blood. Subset specified: CD45RA-negative fraction. The V call is TRBV27, the J call TRBJ2-3; 9 positions agree with TRBD2. The CDR3 here is CASSFRASGDLSTDTQYF. In nucleotides, the CDR3 is TGTGCCAGCAGTTTTCGGGCTAGCGGGGATCTTAGCACAGATACGCAGTATTTT.